One and the same sample provided the 31 T cell receptor beta chains below, sequenced in a study of blood T cell repertoires in COVID-19. Clones were sequenced by immunoSEQ multiplex PCR, and TCRdb holds only the in-frame ones, with some missing. This repertoire shows some 80,000 clones, 88% found once; its top ten account for about 21%. Sequenced sample: peripheral blood. Source of these receptors: a human donor in a cohort sampled during active COVID-19.

The chain links TRBV5-6 to TRBJ2-7; D might be TRBD1 (6 bases). The CDR3 has 17 amino acids. Trimming pared 1 base from V and 1 base from J, leaving 18 bases between. Germline CDR1 reads SGHDT; CDR2 reads YYEEEE. The CDR3 bases are TGTGCCAGCAGCTTGTTTTCTTCCCGGGACAAGTCCTACGAGCAGTACTTC. Residues: CASSLFSSRDKSYEQYF.

This clone appeared a few times. The gene calls are TRBV3-1 (or the pseudogene TRBV3-2) and TRBJ2-5; 10 nucleotides line up with TRBD2. The CDR3 runs 16 residues. Germline CDR1 and CDR2: LGHDT and YNNKEL (reference sequence). V lost 4 bases to trimming and J lost 5 bases; unmatched junction nucleotides: 10. CDR3 loop: CASSPSGRGLYETQYF. Here the CDR3 DNA reads TGTGCCAGCAGCCCCAGCGGGAGGGGGCTGTACGAGACCCAGTACTTC.

The chain combines TRBV3-1 (or the pseudogene TRBV3-2) with TRBJ2-1; TRBD2 matches at 11 bases. This CDR3 is built from 15 residues. The germline V gene has CDR1 LGHDT and CDR2 YNNKEL (reference sequence). The J segment lost 11 bases and the V segment lost 4 bases, leaving 10 bases of the junction unmatched. The DNA of the CDR3 is TGTGCCAGCAGCCCTGTCTATGGGACTAGCGGTAAGCAGTTCTTC. Translated: CASSPVYGTSGKQFF.

The CDR3 bases are TGCGCCAGCCGGCCCTTGGGAGCAAGCTCCTACGAGCAGTACTTC. It specifies CASRPLGASSYEQYF. This chain connects TRBV5-1 to TRBJ2-7; D possibly corresponds to TRBD2 (5 bases). In germline, CDR1 is SGHRS, CDR2 YFSETQ. Between the trimmed V and J ends, which lost 7 bases and 0 bases, there was a span of 17 bases. The CDR3 sequence is 15 residues long.

This clone has just one count. This chain joins TRBV7-2 and TRBJ2-3; D possibly corresponds to TRBD2 (6 bases). The CDR3 has 14 amino acids. Germline CDR1 is SGHTA and CDR2 is FQGNSA. The germline V and J ends were trimmed by 3 bases and 2 bases, with 9 bases remaining between them. CDR3 sequence reads: CASSFQRATDTQYF. CDR3 nucleotide sequence: TGTGCCAGCAGCTTTCAGCGGGCCACAGATACGCAGTATTTT.

Worth noting for this clone: In the same sample, other DNA sequences code for this CDR3. The chain carries TRBV6-5 and TRBJ2-1; 9 nucleotides match TRBD1. V trimming: 6 bases; J trimming: 4 bases; junction bases outside the gene matches: 7. Germline CDR1 and CDR2: MNHEY and SVGAGI. The CDR3 extends over 15 amino acids. The CDR3: CASRTDRGPYNEQFF. The CDR3 region has the DNA TGTGCCAGCAGAACGGACAGGGGCCCGTACAATGAGCAGTTCTTC.

This clone appeared a few times. The genes are TRBV3-1 (or the pseudogene TRBV3-2) and TRBJ2-2; D is unclear. The CDR3 covers 16 residues. The V end lost 3 bases, the J end lost 2 bases, and 13 bases lay between the germline ends. The V gene's germline CDR1 is LGHDT and CDR2 YNNKEL (reference sequence). In DNA form, the CDR3 reads TGTGCCAGCAGCCAGCGTCGATCGGTTAACACCGGGGAGCTGTTTTTT. This encodes CASSQRRSVNTGELFF.

The chain joins TRBV18 to TRBJ1-6; 8 nucleotides align to TRBD1. Per the germline V gene, CDR1 is KGHSH and CDR2 is LQKENI. CDR3 size: 17 residues. The trim removed 2 bases at V and 4 bases at J, leaving 7 bases unmatched. The CDR3 DNA follows: TGTGCCAGCTCACCATACTCAGGGGGCGGATATAATTCACCCCTCCACTTT. Its translation is CASSPYSGGGYNSPLHF.

This chain joins TRBV19 and TRBJ2-7; 9 nucleotides line up with TRBD2. CDR1 is LNHDA, CDR2 SQIVND, per germline (reference sequence). Unmatched junction bases numbered 8, after V lost 6 bases and J lost 2 bases. CDR3 length equals 15 residues. The CDR3 spells CASRLAGAEAYEQYF. The CDR3 DNA sequence: TGTGCCAGTAGATTAGCGGGAGCGGAAGCCTACGAGCAGTACTTC.

The chain recombines TRBV6-4 with TRBJ2-1; 9 positions agree with TRBD2. The trim removed 4 bases at V and 7 bases at J, leaving 5 bases unmatched. The CDR3 covers 14 residues. The V gene's germline CDR1 is MRHNA and CDR2 SNTAGT. CDR3 in amino acids: CASSAGTSPNEQFF. The CDR3 nucleotides read TGTGCCAGCAGTGCCGGGACTAGCCCTAATGAGCAGTTCTTC.

The chain uses TRBV24-1 and TRBJ2-3; 10 nucleotides align to TRBD2. This CDR3 is built from 16 residues. Germline CDR1 and CDR2: KGHDR and SFDVKD. Germline trimming cut 5 bases from V and 1 base from J; bases unmatched to any gene: 5. The CDR3 sequence is CATSALGTSGTDTQYF. The CDR3 bases are TGTGCCACCAGTGCCCTGGGGACTAGCGGCACAGATACGCAGTATTTT.

The rearrangement uses TRBV12-5 and TRBJ2-5; tentatively, D is TRBD2 (6 bases). The CDR3 is made up of 13 amino acids. The germline V gene has CDR1 LGHNT and CDR2 FRNRAP. The V end lost 6 bases, the J end lost 5 bases, and 13 bases lay between the germline ends. DNA for the CDR3: TGTGCTAGTGGGCGGGACTTAGGGGAGACCCAGTACTTC. This translates into CASGRDLGETQYF.

The chain employs TRBV19 and TRBJ2-5; perhaps TRBD1 as D (6 bases). Germline values: CDR1 LNHDA, CDR2 SQIVND (reference sequence). CDR3 length: 13 residues. Between the trimmed V and J ends, which lost 9 bases and 0 bases, there was a span of 11 bases. The CDR3 is CASRRTDQETQYF. CDR3 DNA sequence: TGTGCCAGCCGTAGGACAGACCAAGAGACCCAGTACTTC. The full variable domain, in which reference TRBV19 and TRBJ2-5 provide the parts outside the CDR3, is DGGITQSPKYLFRKEGQNVTLSCEQNLNHDAMYWYRQDPGQGLRLIYYSQIVNDFQKGDIAEGYSVSREKKESFPLTVTSAQKNPTAFYLCASRRTDQETQYFGPGTRLLVL.

This chain connects TRBV21-1 to TRBJ2-6; the table's D call, TRBD2, was not checked against the DNA. TRBV21-1 is a known pseudogene. The CDR3 loop spans 17 amino acids. The CDR3: CASSKNGGGLGANVLTF. DNA for the CDR3: TGTGCCAGCAGCAAAAATGGGGGGGGGCTTGGGGCCAACGTCCTGACTTTC.

The rearrangement joins TRBV19 to TRBJ2-6; 14 nucleotides line up with TRBD2. The trim removed 3 bases at V and 4 bases at J, leaving 8 bases unmatched. Germline assignment: CDR1 LNHDA and CDR2 SQIVND (reference sequence). This CDR3 is built from 19 residues. This CDR3 reads CASSIQPGLAGAGANVLTF. The CDR3 region has the DNA TGTGCCAGTAGTATCCAACCGGGACTAGCGGGAGCCGGGGCCAACGTCCTGACTTTC.

The rearrangement links TRBV2 to TRBJ1-2; D perhaps matches TRBD1 (6 bases). The length of the CDR3 is 13 residues. V lost 2 bases to trimming and J lost 4 bases, with 8 bases between them. CDR1 and CDR2 (germline): SNHLY, FYNNEI. This chain's CDR3 is CASSERQVYGYTF. For the CDR3, the DNA is TGTGCCAGCAGTGAAAGACAGGTCTATGGCTACACCTTC.

CDR3 bases: TGTGCCAGTAGTATCGGCGGACAGGGAAACTATGGCTACACCTTC. Translated, it gives CASSIGGQGNYGYTF. J is TRBJ1-2 and V is TRBV19; TRBD1 aligns across 8 bases. From germline, CDR1 is LNHDA and CDR2 SQIVND (reference sequence). The CDR3 has 15 amino acids. With V trimmed by 3 bases and J by 2 bases, 5 bases remained unmatched.

The V call is TRBV7-9, the J call TRBJ1-2; weak D call: TRBD1 (5 bases). Per the germline V gene, CDR1 is SEHNR and CDR2 is FQNEAQ (reference sequence). V lost 5 bases, J lost 7 bases, and 8 bases lay in between. CDR3 length equals 11 residues. The CDR3 protein is CASSRTGGYTF. The DNA for the CDR3 is TGTGCCAGCAGCCGTACAGGTGGCTACACCTTC.

The V gene is TRBV4-1, the J gene TRBJ1-3; 11 nucleotides agree with TRBD1. The CDR3 has 17 residues. J lost 5 bases, V lost 3 bases, and 9 bases had no gene match. Germline CDR1 reads MGHRA; CDR2 reads YSYEKL. DNA of the CDR3: TGCGCCAGCAGCCAGGGACCCGGGACAGGGGGTAGAAACACCATATATTTT. This encodes CASSQGPGTGGRNTIYF.

The chain is built from TRBV16 and TRBJ2-7; tentatively, D is TRBD1 (5 bases). Trimming took 0 bases from V and 3 from J, leaving 15 bases between them. The germline V gene encodes CDR1 KGHSY and CDR2 FQNENV. This CDR3 spans 16 amino acids. The CDR3 reads CASSQSGQGLYYEQYF. For the CDR3, the DNA is TGTGCCAGCAGCCAATCCGGCCAGGGTCTTTACTACGAGCAGTACTTC.

The V gene is TRBV5-5, the J gene TRBJ2-1; weak D call: TRBD1 (5 bases). V was cut by 2 bases and J by 0 bases, with 12 bases left in between. The germline V gene has CDR1 SGHKS and CDR2 YYEKEE (reference sequence). This CDR3 is 16 amino acids long. CDR3 bases: TGTGCCAGCAGCTTTGGACATTATCCCTCCTACAATGAGCAGTTCTTC. This gives the protein CASSFGHYPSYNEQFF.

The chain combines TRBV12-3 or TRBV12-4 with TRBJ2-7; D may be TRBD1 (6 bases). Trimming shortened V by 4 bases and J by 1 base, and 8 bases separated the two germline ends. The length of the CDR3 is 13 residues. CDR3 DNA sequence: TGTGCCAGCAGTTCAGGGGTATCCTACGAGCAGTACTTC. It translates to CASSSGVSYEQYF.

The rearrangement links TRBV7-3 to TRBJ2-7; a possible D gene is TRBD2 (5 bases). The V and J ends lost 5 bases and 5 bases respectively, with 19 bases between them. The CDR3 is made up of 15 amino acids. CDR1 SGHTA and CDR2 FQGTGA come from the germline V gene. The CDR3 loop is CASSPVAGGVNEQYF. The CDR3, as DNA: TGTGCCAGCAGCCCAGTAGCAGGAGGTGTTAACGAGCAGTACTTC. The whole variable domain, filled in from reference TRBV7-3 and TRBJ2-7, reads GAGVSQTPSNKVTEKGKYVELRCDPISGHTALYWYRQSLGQGPEFLIYFQGTGAADDSGLPNDRFFAVRPEGSVSTLKIQRTERGDSAVYLCASSPVAGGVNEQYFGPGTRLTVT.

A single count supports this clone. This chain connects TRBV4-1 to TRBJ1-5; D is undetermined. The ends were cut back, 0 bases at V and 0 bases at J, with 6 bases in the middle. CDR3 size: 15 residues. Per the germline V gene, CDR1 is MGHRA and CDR2 is YSYEKL. The chain's CDR3 is CASSQDGVSNQPQHF. The CDR3 DNA reads as TGCGCCAGCAGCCAAGATGGAGTTAGCAATCAGCCCCAGCATTTT.

V gene TRBV29-1 combines with J gene TRBJ1-1; no firm D call. Germline V CDR1 and CDR2: SQVTM, ANQGSEA. The CDR3 has 14 residues. The germline V and J ends were trimmed by 1 base and 0 bases, with 9 bases remaining between them. As DNA, the CDR3 is TGCAGCGTTGAAGGGCAGGCGATGAACACTGAAGCTTTCTTT. Translating it yields CSVEGQAMNTEAFF.

V gene TRBV5-4 combines with J gene TRBJ2-3, with 13 bases aligning to TRBD2. Germline V gives CDR1 SGHNT, CDR2 YYREEE (reference sequence). The V segment lost 0 bases and the J segment 4 bases; nucleotides outside the gene matches: 5. The CDR3 covers 17 residues. CDR3 sequence: CASSLVTGTSGADTQYF. CDR3 sequence (DNA): TGTGCCAGCAGCTTGGTAACCGGGACTAGCGGGGCAGATACGCAGTATTTT.

This clone was counted once. J is TRBJ1-2 and V is TRBV7-2; the D gene is possibly TRBD1 (5 bases). V was cut by 0 bases and J by 4 bases, with 12 bases left in between. Germline CDR1 reads SGHTA; CDR2 reads FQGNSA. The CDR3 is 15 residues long. CDR3 in amino acids: CASSLAGREGYGYTF. DNA for the CDR3: TGTGCCAGCAGCTTAGCGGGCAGGGAGGGCTATGGCTACACCTTC.

The V and J genes are TRBV10-1 and TRBJ2-5, with D possibly matching TRBD1 (6 bases). Per the germline V gene, CDR1 is WNHNN and CDR2 is SYGVQD (reference sequence). The CDR3 has 14 residues. The germline V and J ends were trimmed by 0 bases and 5 bases, with 10 bases remaining between them. The CDR3 region is CASSESAGVETQYF. The CDR3 bases are TGCGCCAGCAGTGAGTCGGCAGGGGTGGAGACCCAGTACTTC.

This chain connects TRBV29-1 to TRBJ2-7; 7 bases are shared with TRBD2. The CDR3 runs 13 residues. The germline V gene has CDR1 SQVTM and CDR2 ANQGSEA. The V and J ends lost 4 bases and 3 bases, in that order; junction bases with no gene match: 6. The CDR3 DNA reads TGCAGCGTTGGAGGGGCGGGGGACTACGAGCAGTACTTC. It codes for CSVGGAGDYEQYF.

This chain uses TRBV28 with TRBJ2-2, with a possible D match to TRBD1 (6 bases). V lost 3 bases to trimming and J lost 7 bases, with 9 bases between them. Germline lookup yields CDR1 MDHEN and CDR2 SYDVKM. The CDR3 spans 13 residues. The CDR3 protein is CASSLGADGELFF. The CDR3 bases are TGTGCCAGCAGTTTGGGGGCCGACGGGGAGCTGTTTTTT.

The V gene is TRBV6-6, the J gene TRBJ2-7; 7 bases line up with TRBD1. Germline values: CDR1 MNHNY, CDR2 SVGAGI (reference sequence). Trimming took 2 bases from V and 1 from J; bases not matched to a gene: 5. The CDR3 consists of 15 residues. CDR3 DNA sequence: TGTGCCAGCAGTTACCCCGCCAGGGGGTCCTACGAGCAGTACTTC. Amino acids: CASSYPARGSYEQYF.